This T cell receptor (beta chain) is drawn from a study of T cells in pancreatic ductal adenocarcinoma. Measured with immunoSEQ multiplex PCR; TCRdb has only the in-frame clones, and not every one. The sample includes roughly 100,000 clones, roughly 96% of them seen just once. There are 13 residues in the CDR3. CDR1 is SGHNT and CDR2 is YYREEE in the germline V gene (reference sequence). Germline trimming cut 3 bases from V and 7 bases from J; bases unmatched to any gene: 3. No neoadjuvant therapy was given to the selected pancreatic ductal adenocarcinoma patients before their surgery. The material sequenced was PBMCs. The chain links TRBV5-4 to TRBJ2-1; 8 nucleotides match TRBD1. This TCR came from a human donor with pancreatic ductal adenocarcinoma. CDR3 nucleotides: TGTGCCAGCAGCTCCGACAGGGGAAATGAGCAGTTCTTC. It encodes CASSSDRGNEQFF.